What follows are 27 T cell receptor beta chains derived from one specimen sequenced in a study of blood T cells in healthy people across ages. A second PCR, run for roughly 6 to 11 cycles, used a sample-barcoded 5' primer plus a J-beta primer mix. TCRdb reprocessed the 5' RACE reads with MiXCR, giving one entry per CDR3 protein. Altogether over 950,000 distinct CDR3 sequences are present, about 51% being singletons, with the ten largest covering about a fifth. The material sequenced was blood. The source is a woman aged 60 to 75 in good health.

The chain has TRBV3-1 and TRBJ2-1; D not certain. Germline loops: CDR1 LGHDT, CDR2 YNNKEL (reference sequence). Between the trimmed V and J ends, which lost 1 base and 5 bases, there was a span of 12 bases. The CDR3 length is 15 residues. The CDR3 reads CASSQGAGRNNEQFF. The CDR3 DNA is TGTGCCAGCAGCCAAGGTGCAGGACGTAACAATGAGCAGTTCTTC.

V is TRBV24-1 and J is TRBJ2-3; D gene uncertain. CDR3 length equals 13 residues. Looked up from germline, CDR1 is KGHDR and CDR2 is SFDVKD. The V end lost 1 base, the J end lost 8 bases, and 9 bases lay between the germline ends. The CDR3 DNA follows: TGTGCCACCAGTGATTTTAAGGGATTTACGCAGTATTTT. Translation gives CATSDFKGFTQYF.

V is TRBV2 and J is TRBJ2-3; D perhaps matches TRBD1 (5 bases). Germline CDR1 reads SNHLY; CDR2 reads FYNNEI. Trimming removed 9 bases at V and 1 base at J, with 14 bases between. The CDR3 totals 14 residues. The CDR3 spells CASTRERGTDTQYF. The CDR3 bases are TGTGCCAGTACCAGGGAAAGGGGCACAGATACGCAGTATTTT. Filled out from reference TRBV2 and TRBJ2-3, the complete variable domain reads EPEVTQTPSHQVTQMGQEVILRCVPISNHLYFYWYRQILGQKVEFLVSFYNNEISEKSEIFDDQFSVERPDGSNFTLKIRSTKLEDSAMYFCASTRERGTDTQYFGPGTRLTVL.

The chain uses TRBV7-2 and TRBJ1-3; the D is unclear. The CDR3 covers 16 residues. Germline V gene data show CDR1 as SGHTA and CDR2 as FQGNSA. Trimming shortened V by 0 bases and J by 4 bases, and 13 bases separated the two germline ends. CDR3 coding DNA: TGTGCCAGCAGCTTAGCAGCAGTCTCGGGGGGAAACACCATATATTTT. This translates into CASSLAAVSGGNTIYF.

This clonotype was seen a handful of times. The rearrangement joins TRBV7-2 to TRBJ2-3; D is unclear. V was cut by 4 bases and J by 0 bases, with 11 bases left in between. Germline CDR1 is SGHTA and CDR2 is FQGNSA. The CDR3 has 15 residues. CDR3 in amino acids: CASSWVFRSTDTQYF. CDR3 sequence (DNA): TGTGCCAGCAGCTGGGTTTTCCGAAGCACAGATACGCAGTATTTT. Supplemented by reference TRBV7-2 and TRBJ2-3, the full variable domain reads GAGVSQSPSNKVTEKGKDVELRCDPISGHTALYWYRQSLGQGLEFLIYFQGNSAPDKSGLPSDRFSAERTGGSVSTLTIQRTQQEDSAVYLCASSWVFRSTDTQYFGPGTRLTVL.

The chain couples TRBV3-1 to TRBJ1-2; 7 bases agree with TRBD1. This CDR3 spans 14 amino acids. Germline V gene sequence: CDR1 LGHDT, CDR2 YNNKEL (reference sequence). The J segment lost 7 bases and the V segment lost 0 bases, leaving 5 bases of the junction unmatched. This chain's CDR3 is CASSQEGDSLGYTF. For the CDR3, the DNA is TGTGCCAGCAGCCAAGAGGGGGACAGTCTTGGCTACACCTTC.

V usage is TRBV6-1 and J usage is TRBJ2-7; tentative D call: TRBD2 (5 bases). Germline CDR1 and CDR2: MNHNS and SASEGT. The CDR3 contains 15 residues. V was trimmed by 7 bases and J by 7 bases, leaving 23 bases between them. The CDR3 loop reads CASTVREFFHNEQYF. CDR3 nucleotides: TGTGCCAGCACGGTGAGGGAGTTTTTTCACAATGAGCAGTACTTC.

The chain combines TRBV6-2 or TRBV6-3 with TRBJ2-7, with a tentative D call TRBD2 (7 bases). The germline V and J ends were trimmed by 6 bases and 5 bases, with 14 bases remaining between them. The length of the CDR3 is 13 residues. Germline CDR1 MNHEY, CDR2 SVGEGT. The DNA of the CDR3 is TGTGCCAGCAGCCCGGGGGGCGATAACGAGCAGTACTTC. Its translation is CASSPGGDNEQYF.

The V and J genes are TRBV20-1 and TRBJ2-7; D ambiguous. The CDR3 length is 13 residues. V was shortened by 0 bases and J by 1 base, with 7 bases between the two germline ends. Germline CDR1 is DFQATT and CDR2 is SNEGSKA (reference sequence). CDR3: CSARDPGSYEQYF. DNA for the CDR3: TGCAGTGCTAGAGATCCAGGTTCCTACGAGCAGTACTTC.

The chain has TRBV7-2 and TRBJ2-7; tentatively, D is TRBD1 or TRBD2 (5 bases each). CDR3 length equals 15 residues. Trimming stripped 5 bases from V and 0 bases from J, with 14 bases between. CDR1 is SGHTA, CDR2 FQGNSA, per germline. The CDR3 nucleotides read TGTGCCAGCAGCCAGACAGCGGCTAGCTCCTACGAGCAGTACTTC. Translated, it gives CASSQTAASSYEQYF.

The genes are TRBV7-9 and TRBJ2-5; D is unresolved. The germline CDR1 and CDR2 sequences are SEHNR and FQNEAQ (reference sequence). CDR3 length: 14 residues. The V end lost 2 bases, the J end lost 0 bases, and 7 bases lay between the germline ends. The chain's CDR3 is CASSLQANQETQYF. DNA of the CDR3: TGTGCCAGCAGCTTACAGGCTAACCAAGAGACCCAGTACTTC.

This chain joins TRBV28 and TRBJ2-7; 9 nucleotides match TRBD1. Germline-derived CDR1 and CDR2 are MDHEN and SYDVKM. V trimming: 7 bases; J trimming: 4 bases; junction bases outside the gene matches: 11. There are 15 residues in the CDR3. The chain's CDR3 is CASKKRDRVGYEQYF. In DNA form, the CDR3 reads TGTGCCAGCAAGAAAAGGGACAGGGTGGGGTACGAGCAGTACTTC.

CDR3 in amino acids: CASRGASGSGPVQYF. CDR3 nucleotides: TGTGCCAGCAGAGGGGCTAGCGGGAGTGGGCCAGTTCAGTACTTC. The chain carries TRBV27 and TRBJ2-4, with TRBD2 identical over 10 bases. CDR1 is MNHEY, CDR2 SMNVEV, per germline (reference sequence). This CDR3 spans 15 amino acids. V was pared by 6 bases and J by 11 bases, with 13 bases of the junction left unmatched.

Only a few counts were recorded for this clonotype. V usage is TRBV10-3 and J usage is TRBJ2-5, with 10 bases lining up with TRBD2. With 7 bases clipped from V and 3 bases from J, the junction kept 5 bases outside the gene matches. The CDR3 runs 14 residues. Germline CDR1 reads ENHRY; CDR2 reads SYGVKD. Here the CDR3 DNA reads TGTGCCATCAAATCAGCGGGAGGGGAAGAGACCCAGTACTTC. Its protein product is CAIKSAGGEETQYF.

This clonotype was recorded a few times. V and J are TRBV11-2 and TRBJ2-3; perhaps TRBD2 as D (6 bases). The germline CDR1 and CDR2 sequences are SGHAT and FQNNGV. V lost 3 bases and J lost 0, with 10 bases in between. The CDR3 runs to 15 residues. The CDR3 DNA reads as TGTGCCAGCAGCTTCGAAGGGACTAGCACAGATACGCAGTATTTT. Its translation is CASSFEGTSTDTQYF.

V and J are TRBV7-6 and TRBJ2-5; 8 positions match TRBD1. V gave up 4 bases and J gave up 5 bases; unmatched junction bases: 3. CDR1 and CDR2 from the germline V gene are SGHVS and FNYEAQ. CDR3 length: 13 residues. CDR3 amino acids: CASSSYRGETQYF. The DNA of the CDR3 is TGTGCCAGCAGCTCCTACAGGGGGGAGACCCAGTACTTC.

In its sample, this clonotype was seen a few times. V is TRBV12-3 or TRBV12-4 and J is TRBJ2-3; unclear D gene. Trimming removed 6 bases from V and 0 bases from J, with 10 bases in between. CDR3 length: 14 residues. The CDR3 region is CASSYTTSTDTQYF. The CDR3 DNA is TGTGCCAGCAGCTATACTACTAGCACAGATACGCAGTATTTT.

With regard to this clonotype: The final CDR3 position lacks the conserved phenylalanine or tryptophan, pointing to a likely read error. This sequence joins TRBV4-2 and TRBJ2-5; 7 positions match TRBD1. The DNA end is more similar to TRBJ2-7, so the J call may be wrong. The CDR3 consists of 13 residues. CDR1 is LGHNA and CDR2 is YNFKEQ in the germline V gene. The CDR3, as DNA: TGTGCCAGCAGCCAAAGACAGGGCGACGAGCAGTACTTA. Translating gives CASSQRQGDEQYL.

The chain recombines TRBV20-1 with TRBJ2-7; no definite D call. There are 12 residues in the CDR3. V lost 6 bases and J lost 0, with 9 bases in between. Germline V lookup: CDR1 DFQATT, CDR2 SNEGSKA (reference sequence). The chain's CDR3 is CSASDSSYEQYF. The CDR3, as DNA: TGCAGTGCCTCCGATTCCTCCTACGAGCAGTACTTC.

This chain links TRBV12-3 or TRBV12-4 with TRBJ2-5, with 7 bases matching TRBD2. With 6 bases clipped from V and 2 bases from J, the junction kept 9 bases outside the gene matches. The CDR3 contains 15 residues. CDR3: CASSRPSSGQETQYF. Written as DNA, the CDR3 is TGTGCCAGCAGCCGCCCCTCTAGCGGACAAGAGACCCAGTACTTC.

This clonotype has at least ten counts. The chain links TRBV29-1 to TRBJ2-5, with D unresolved. The germline V gene encodes CDR1 SQVTM and CDR2 ANQGSEA. Deletions cut 4 bases from V and 4 bases from J, with 7 bases between. This CDR3 comprises 11 residues. DNA for the CDR3: TGCAGCGTTGTTAGGGTAGAGACCCAGTACTTC. Its translation is CSVVRVETQYF.

As concerns this clonotype: At one boundary the junction diverges from the germline segment, which might be a read error. The V call is TRBV30, the J call TRBJ2-5, with D perhaps being TRBD1 or TRBD2 (5 bases each). The J call may be in error: the DNA end matches TRBJ2-7 better. CDR3 length equals 12 residues. Looked up from germline, CDR1 is GTSNPN and CDR2 is SVGIG (reference sequence). CDR3 bases: TGTGCCGGGAGTGGGGCCGCCTACGAGCAGTACTTC. Translation gives CAGSGAAYEQYF.

V usage is TRBV12-3 or TRBV12-4 and J usage is TRBJ1-5; 7 bases agree with TRBD1. The J segment lost 7 bases and the V segment lost 5 bases, leaving 8 bases of the junction unmatched. The CDR3 runs 14 residues. The CDR3 here is CASSQGGGRQPQHF. The CDR3, as DNA: TGTGCCAGCAGTCAGGGAGGGGGCCGACAGCCCCAGCATTTT.

The gene calls are TRBV20-1 and TRBJ1-4; TRBD1 matches 7 bases. The CDR3 length is 13 residues. The V gene end was trimmed by 7 bases and the J gene end by 7 bases; junction bases not matched to a gene: 9. Germline assignment: CDR1 DFQATT and CDR2 SNEGSKA (reference sequence). CDR3 DNA sequence: TGCAGTGAGACCGACAGGGTGGGTGAAAAACTGTTTTTT. Its translation: CSETDRVGEKLFF.

This clonotype has a handful of counts. The chain couples TRBV11-2 to TRBJ2-7, with TRBD1 identical over 9 bases. The CDR3 totals 17 residues. V was pared by 4 bases and J by 7 bases, with 17 bases of the junction left unmatched. Germline CDR1 is SGHAT and CDR2 is FQNNGV. The CDR3 here is CASSSRPRDRDLREQYF. CDR3 DNA sequence: TGTGCCAGCAGCTCAAGGCCCCGGGACAGGGACCTACGTGAGCAGTACTTC.

The J gene is TRBJ2-7, the V gene TRBV10-3; tentative D call: TRBD2 (5 bases). The end of the DNA fits TRBJ2-4 better, so the J call may be wrong. In germline, CDR1 is ENHRY, CDR2 SYGVKD. CDR3 length: 16 amino acids. The CDR3 here is CAISSSPILTKNIQYF. As DNA, the CDR3 is TGTGCCATCAGTTCTAGCCCAATATTGACAAAAAACATTCAGTACTTC.

The chain carries TRBV20-1 and TRBJ2-7, with D perhaps TRBD1 (6 bases). The length of the CDR3 is 15 residues. CDR1 and CDR2 from the germline V gene are DFQATT and SNEGSKA (reference sequence). V was shortened by 0 bases and J by 0 bases, with 12 bases between the two germline ends. This CDR3 reads CSARDDRTFSYEQYF. As DNA, the CDR3 is TGCAGTGCTAGAGATGACAGGACCTTCTCCTACGAGCAGTACTTC.